One sample yielded the 13 T cell receptor beta chains listed below, sequenced in a study of PD-L1 blockade in urothelial cancer. Time point defined: peripheral blood 6 weeks after treatment start. The repertoire was sequenced with immunoSEQ multiplex PCR; TCRdb's copy has only in-frame clones and lacks some. The table shows under 70,000 clones, with roughly 86% occurring only once. Sequencing used PBMCs, obtained around atezolizumab (anti-PD-L1) treatment. The origin of the receptors is a man aged 55 to 70 with urothelial cancer.

This clone was counted between two and nine times. This chain links TRBV20-1 with TRBJ1-2; D is uncertain. This CDR3 is 10 amino acids long. Germline loops: CDR1 DFQATT, CDR2 SNEGSKA (reference sequence). The CDR3 DNA reads as TGCAGCGGTTGGTCGAGGGGCTACACCTTC. Protein sequence: CSGWSRGYTF.

The chain employs TRBV20-1 and TRBJ2-1; the D gene is possibly TRBD2 (5 bases). Trimming removed 7 bases at V and 7 bases at J, with 8 bases between. The CDR3 has 10 amino acids. Germline V gives CDR1 DFQATT, CDR2 SNEGSKA (reference sequence). The CDR3: CSVRRNEQFF. CDR3 nucleotides: TGCAGTGTCAGGAGGAATGAGCAGTTCTTC.

The V gene is TRBV7-2, the J gene TRBJ2-1, with 7 bases lining up with TRBD2. CDR3 length equals 13 residues. The germline CDR1 and CDR2 sequences are SGHTA and FQGNSA. J gave up 7 bases and V 3 bases, and 3 bases lay outside the gene matches. CDR3 region: CASSLTSWNEQFF. Written as DNA, the CDR3 is TGTGCCAGCAGCTTGACTAGCTGGAATGAGCAGTTCTTC.

This sequence joins TRBV12-5 and TRBJ1-5; D unclear. V lost 0 bases, J lost 1 base, and 13 bases lay in between. Germline V lookup: CDR1 LGHNT, CDR2 FRNRAP. This CDR3 is 17 amino acids long. The CDR3 loop reads CASGLVRGGLSNQPQHF. CDR3 nucleotides: TGTGCTAGTGGTTTGGTACGGGGTGGGTTAAGCAATCAGCCCCAGCATTTT.

This chain joins TRBV27 and TRBJ1-1; 9 bases agree with TRBD1. V lost 7 bases, J lost 1 base, and 10 bases stayed unmatched. CDR1 MNHEY and CDR2 SMNVEV come from the germline V gene (reference sequence). CDR3 length: 16 residues. CDR3 nucleotides: TGTGCCAGCAAACCCGGGGACAGGGTCCCGAACACTGAAGCTTTCTTT. It encodes CASKPGDRVPNTEAFF.

This chain links TRBV6-6 with TRBJ1-2; D ambiguous. V lost 7 bases and J lost 6, with 15 bases in between. CDR3 length equals 13 residues. Germline V gives CDR1 MNHNY, CDR2 SVGAGI (reference sequence). CDR3 sequence reads: CASTGLGVHGYTF. CDR3 DNA: TGTGCCAGCACTGGCCTCGGGGTTCATGGCTACACCTTC.

This chain connects TRBV5-1 to TRBJ2-2; D perhaps matches TRBD2 (5 bases). The CDR3 is 15 residues long. V was shortened by 4 bases and J by 5 bases, with 15 bases between the two germline ends. Germline CDR1 SGHRS, CDR2 YFSETQ. Here the CDR3 DNA reads TGCGCCAGCAGCCCCAACGTCTGGACTACCGGGGAGCTGTTTTTT. This sequence encodes CASSPNVWTTGELFF.

The V and J genes are TRBV19 and TRBJ2-1; perhaps TRBD1 as D (6 bases). The CDR3 has 13 residues. CDR1 and CDR2 (germline): LNHDA, SQIVND (reference sequence). V was clipped by 5 bases and J by 4 bases, with 9 bases between them. The CDR3 region has the DNA TGTGCCAGTAGTGAGGACAGATACAATGAGCAGTTCTTC. Protein product: CASSEDRYNEQFF.

This chain joins TRBV5-4 and TRBJ2-7, with TRBD2 matching 10 bases. This CDR3 region has 16 residues. V was clipped by 3 bases and J by 0 bases; unmatched bases: 6. Germline values: CDR1 SGHNT, CDR2 YYREEE (reference sequence). CDR3 DNA: TGTGCCAGCAGCTCCGGACTAGCGGAAAGCTCCTACGAGCAGTACTTC. It yields the protein CASSSGLAESSYEQYF.

This clone occurred once. The rearrangement joins TRBV6-4 to TRBJ2-1; D may be TRBD2 (6 bases). Trimming removed 3 bases at V and 10 bases at J, with 13 bases between. Germline V lookup: CDR1 MRHNA, CDR2 SNTAGT. The CDR3 runs to 13 residues. The CDR3 DNA reads as TGTGCCAGCAGTGATTCGGACTATAGGGAGCAGTTCTTC. This encodes CASSDSDYREQFF.

The chain is built from TRBV29-1 and TRBJ2-1, with D maybe TRBD2 (5 bases). The V end lost 5 bases, the J end lost 7 bases, and 18 bases lay between the germline ends. Germline CDR1 and CDR2: SQVTM and ANQGSEA. The CDR3 contains 14 residues. This CDR3 reads CSVIASGGRNEQFF. The CDR3 region has the DNA TGCAGCGTTATAGCGTCCGGCGGTCGGAATGAGCAGTTCTTC.

The CDR3 loop is CAWDINSGNTIYF. DNA for the CDR3: TGTGCCTGGGACATCAACTCTGGAAACACCATATATTTT. The chain joins TRBV30 to TRBJ1-3; D is uncertain. Trimming pared 5 bases from V and 0 bases from J, leaving 8 bases between. The CDR3 runs to 13 residues. Germline loops: CDR1 GTSNPN, CDR2 SVGIG (reference sequence). The full variable domain, in which reference TRBV30 and TRBJ1-3 provide the parts outside the CDR3, is SQTIHQWPATLVQPVGSPLSLECTVEGTSNPNLYWYRQAAGRGLQLLFYSVGIGQISSEVPQNLSASRPQDRQFILSSKKLLLSDSGFYLCAWDINSGNTIYFGEGSWLTVV.

As concerns this clone: At the DNA level, this CDR3 is encoded by other sequences in the same sample as well. J is TRBJ2-7 and V is TRBV5-6; no definite D call. The V gene's germline CDR1 is SGHDT and CDR2 YYEEEE. The V gene lost 1 base and the J gene lost 1 base, with 3 bases spanning the gap. This CDR3 contains 12 residues. The CDR3 loop reads CASSLYSYEQYF. In DNA, the CDR3 is TGTGCCAGCAGCTTGTATTCCTACGAGCAGTACTTC.